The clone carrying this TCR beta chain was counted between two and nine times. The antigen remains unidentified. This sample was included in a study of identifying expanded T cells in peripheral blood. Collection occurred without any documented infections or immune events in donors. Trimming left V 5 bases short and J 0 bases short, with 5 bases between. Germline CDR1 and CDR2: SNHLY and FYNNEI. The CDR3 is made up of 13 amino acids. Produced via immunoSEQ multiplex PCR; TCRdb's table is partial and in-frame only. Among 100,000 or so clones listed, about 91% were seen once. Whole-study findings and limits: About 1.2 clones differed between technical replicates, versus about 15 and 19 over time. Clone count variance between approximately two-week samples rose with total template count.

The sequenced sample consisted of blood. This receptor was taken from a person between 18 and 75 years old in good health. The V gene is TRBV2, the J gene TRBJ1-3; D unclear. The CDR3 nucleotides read TGTGCCAGCAGTACATTCTCTGGAAACACCATATATTTT. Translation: CASSTFSGNTIYF.